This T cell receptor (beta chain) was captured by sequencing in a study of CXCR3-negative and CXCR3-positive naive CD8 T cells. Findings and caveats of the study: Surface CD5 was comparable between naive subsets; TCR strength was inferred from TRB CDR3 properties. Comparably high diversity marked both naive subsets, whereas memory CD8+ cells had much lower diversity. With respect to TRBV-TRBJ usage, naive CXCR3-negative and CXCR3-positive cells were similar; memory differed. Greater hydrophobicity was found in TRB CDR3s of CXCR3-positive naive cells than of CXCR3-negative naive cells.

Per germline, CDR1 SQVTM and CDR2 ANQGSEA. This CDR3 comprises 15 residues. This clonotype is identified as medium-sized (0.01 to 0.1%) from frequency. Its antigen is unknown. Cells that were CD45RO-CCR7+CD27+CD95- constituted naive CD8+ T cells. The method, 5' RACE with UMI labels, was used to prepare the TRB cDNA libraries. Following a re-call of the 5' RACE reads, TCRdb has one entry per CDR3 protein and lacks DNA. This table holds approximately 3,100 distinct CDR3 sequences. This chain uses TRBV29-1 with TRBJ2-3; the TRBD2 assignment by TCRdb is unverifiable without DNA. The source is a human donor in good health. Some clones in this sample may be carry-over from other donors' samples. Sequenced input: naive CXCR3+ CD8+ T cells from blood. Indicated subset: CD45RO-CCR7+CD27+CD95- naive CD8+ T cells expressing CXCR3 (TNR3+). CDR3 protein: CSVESASVATDTQYF.